These 24 T cell receptor beta chains originate from one sample sequenced in a study of T cell repertoires in cytomegalovirus infection. Their recognized antigens are unknown. One entry per CDR3 protein results from TCRdb running MiXCR on the reads. The sample shows about 35,000 distinct CDR3 sequences, 40% to 65% of them seen only once. The sequencing here drew on CD8+ T cells from cultured PBMCs, taken from culture after CMV antigen stimulation. The origin of the receptors is a human donor in good health (CMV status not recorded). Some clones in this sample may be carry-over from other donors' samples.

In this sample, this clonotype turned up a few times. The chain employs TRBV27 and TRBJ1-1, with 7 bases that match TRBD1. The CDR3 covers 15 residues. CDR1 is MNHEY and CDR2 is SMNVEV in the germline V gene (reference sequence). V shed 6 bases and J 3 bases; nucleotides not matched to a gene: 10. The CDR3 DNA reads as TGTGCCAGCAGCCTGGCCGGGACAGCCTACACTGAAGCTTTCTTT. This sequence encodes CASSLAGTAYTEAFF.

Remarks on this clonotype: One junction end disagrees with the germline gene, perhaps due to a read error. V usage is TRBV9 and J usage is TRBJ1-1, with unresolved D. The CDR3 extends over 15 amino acids. CDR1 and CDR2 from the germline V gene are SGDLS and YYNGEE. CDR3 residues: CASSVVITSNTEAFF. The CDR3 DNA sequence: TGTGCCAGCAGCGTAGTTATCACATCGAACACCGAAGCTTTCTTT.

The chain couples TRBV19 to TRBJ1-4, with D unclear. The CDR3 has 15 amino acids. Germline CDR1 and CDR2: LNHDA and SQIVND (reference sequence). The germline V and J ends were trimmed by 7 bases and 6 bases, with 18 bases remaining between them. Here the CDR3 DNA reads TGTGCCAGTACCCATAGATACGGCGGGGATGAAAAACTGTTTTTT. It is translated as CASTHRYGGDEKLFF. Supplemented by reference TRBV19 and TRBJ1-4, the full variable domain reads DGGITQSPKYLFRKEGQNVTLSCEQNLNHDAMYWYRQDPGQGLRLIYYSQIVNDFQKGDIAEGYSVSREKKESFPLTVTSAQKNPTAFYLCASTHRYGGDEKLFFGSGTQLSVL.

This clonotype appeared a single time. The chain is built from TRBV19 and TRBJ1-1; tentative D call: TRBD1 (5 bases). V lost 3 bases to trimming and J lost 14 bases, with 13 bases between them. CDR3 size: 11 residues. From germline, CDR1 is LNHDA and CDR2 SQIVND (reference sequence). CDR3 sequence (DNA): TGTGCCAGTAGTATTGGGGCCGCATTATTCTTT. Translating it yields CASSIGAALFF.

The rearrangement joins TRBV2 to TRBJ2-7; 9 bases agree with TRBD2. The CDR3 totals 15 residues. Unmatched junction bases numbered 6, after V lost 2 bases and J lost 4 bases. Germline values: CDR1 SNHLY, CDR2 FYNNEI. The CDR3 protein is CASSESGGRAYEQYF. The CDR3 DNA reads TGTGCCAGCAGTGAAAGTGGCGGGAGGGCGTACGAGCAGTACTTC.

This chain connects TRBV7-9 to TRBJ2-7, with 8 positions matching TRBD1. CDR3 length equals 15 residues. The junction had 10 bases not matched to a gene; V was cut back by 5 bases and J by 4 bases. CDR1 and CDR2 from the germline V gene are SEHNR and FQNEAQ (reference sequence). This chain's CDR3 is CASSASGTGSYEQYF. The CDR3 bases are TGTGCCAGCAGCGCCTCCGGGACAGGATCTTACGAGCAGTACTTC.

This chain uses TRBV7-8 with TRBJ1-5; possibly TRBD1 for D (6 bases). Trimming took 1 base from V and 6 from J, leaving 16 bases between them. The CDR3 loop spans 16 amino acids. Germline CDR1 is SGHVS and CDR2 is FQNEAQ. CDR3 loop: CASSLDFGGRVQPQHF. Here the CDR3 DNA reads TGTGCCAGCAGCTTAGATTTTGGGGGGCGCGTTCAGCCCCAGCATTTT.

The V call is TRBV7-2, the J call TRBJ2-7; 11 bases match TRBD1. V was pared by 4 bases and J by 4 bases, with 0 bases of the junction left unmatched. The CDR3 is 13 amino acids. Germline V gene sequence: CDR1 SGHTA, CDR2 FQGNSA. CDR3 loop: CASSWDRGYEQYF. The CDR3 bases are TGTGCCAGCAGCTGGGACAGGGGGTACGAGCAGTACTTC.

This clonotype was counted many times. The rearrangement joins TRBV7-9 to TRBJ1-2, with D unclear. Germline loops: CDR1 SEHNR, CDR2 FQNEAQ (reference sequence). V lost 6 bases, J lost 2 bases, and 10 bases lay in between. CDR3 length equals 13 residues. The CDR3 DNA follows: TGTGCCAGCAGGAAGGGTCTGAACTATGGCTACACCTTC. Its translation: CASRKGLNYGYTF.

The chain combines TRBV24-1 with TRBJ2-7, with no clear D. V lost 7 bases and J 3 bases, leaving 12 bases between the germline ends. This CDR3 comprises 13 residues. CDR1 and CDR2 (germline): KGHDR, SFDVKD. CDR3 nucleotide sequence: TGTGCCACCAGCGCTCCTGTGGTCTACGAGCAGTACTTC. Translating gives CATSAPVVYEQYF.

About this clonotype itself: Mismatch with germline at one junction end may stem from a read error. J is TRBJ2-7 and V is TRBV7-9; a possible D gene is TRBD1 (5 bases). Germline V gene sequence: CDR1 SEHNR, CDR2 FQNEAQ (reference sequence). This CDR3 has 14 residues. The CDR3 bases are TGTGCCAGCACCTTAGTAGCAGGGTACCACGAGCAGTACTTC. Protein sequence: CASTLVAGYHEQYF.

In this sample, this clonotype turned up a few times. The chain combines TRBV11-2 with TRBJ2-5; unclear D gene. CDR3 size: 15 residues. Trimming pared 4 bases from V and 2 bases from J, leaving 14 bases between. Germline V gives CDR1 SGHAT, CDR2 FQNNGV. In DNA form, the CDR3 reads TGTGCCAGCAGCTCTTTGACAAAACCTCAAGAGACCCAGTACTTC. Its translation: CASSSLTKPQETQYF.

The DNA of the CDR3 is TGTGCCAGCAGTGAAAGGCCTGGGAACACTGAAGCTTTCTTT. This translates into CASSERPGNTEAFF. The chain combines TRBV6-1 with TRBJ1-1; no definite D call. The length of the CDR3 is 14 residues. V gave up 2 bases and J gave up 1 base, with 8 bases separating them. Germline assignment: CDR1 MNHNS and CDR2 SASEGT.

This clonotype appeared a few times. The rearrangement uses TRBV7-9 and TRBJ1-2, with 7 bases aligning to TRBD1. J was trimmed by 2 bases and V by 2 bases; bases with no gene match: 11. CDR3 length: 17 residues. CDR1 SEHNR and CDR2 FQNEAQ come from the germline V gene (reference sequence). CDR3 sequence reads: CASSLRLRTGGNYGYTF. CDR3 DNA: TGTGCCAGCAGCTTACGTCTCCGGACAGGAGGGAACTATGGCTACACCTTC.

The V and J genes are TRBV4-1 and TRBJ2-5, with D unresolved. The CDR3 has 12 amino acids. V lost 4 bases and J lost 6, with 9 bases in between. Per the germline V gene, CDR1 is MGHRA and CDR2 is YSYEKL. For the CDR3, the DNA is TGCGCCAGCAGCCCAGCCGGTCAGACCCAGTACTTC. Residues: CASSPAGQTQYF.

This chain connects TRBV4-1 to TRBJ2-7, with 11 bases identical to TRBD2. There are 16 residues in the CDR3. V dropped 5 bases and J dropped 2; count of bases not matched to a gene: 8. Germline CDR1 reads MGHRA; CDR2 reads YSYEKL. CDR3 sequence (DNA): TGCGCCAGCAGCGGGTCACCTAGCGGGGGGACCTACGAGCAGTACTTC. Its translation is CASSGSPSGGTYEQYF.

In this sample, this clonotype turned up a few times. The chain has TRBV7-9 and TRBJ1-1, with TRBD1 identical over 8 bases. The CDR3 has 17 amino acids. J gave up 0 bases and V 1 base, and 7 bases lay outside the gene matches. CDR1 SEHNR and CDR2 FQNEAQ come from the germline V gene (reference sequence). The DNA of the CDR3 is TGTGCCAGCAGCTTAGTTCGGGGGGACAGGCTGAACACTGAAGCTTTCTTT. Its protein product is CASSLVRGDRLNTEAFF. The whole variable domain, remainder taken from reference TRBV7-9 and TRBJ1-1, is DTGVSQNPRHKITKRGQNVTFRCDPISEHNRLYWYRQTLGQGPEFLTYFQNEAQLEKSRLLSDRFSAERPKGSFSTLEIQRTEQGDSAMYLCASSLVRGDRLNTEAFFGQGTRLTVV.

The CDR3 DNA reads as TGCGCCAGCAGCCACGATCTGAGACTAGCGGGAATGAACACCGGGGAGCTGTTTTTT. Its protein product is CASSHDLRLAGMNTGELFF. This chain joins TRBV4-1 and TRBJ2-2; 11 nucleotides line up with TRBD2. The junction had 10 bases not matched to a gene; V was cut back by 3 bases and J by 1 base. This CDR3 has 19 residues. The germline V gene has CDR1 MGHRA and CDR2 YSYEKL.

This clonotype was observed a few times. V gene TRBV5-6 combines with J gene TRBJ1-1; D uncertain. The CDR3 has 13 residues. The V end was cut by 4 bases, the J end by 1 base, with 8 bases between. The germline gives CDR1 SGHDT, CDR2 YYEEEE. CDR3 amino acids: CASSARWNTEAFF. The CDR3 DNA reads as TGTGCCAGCAGCGCCCGATGGAACACTGAAGCTTTCTTT.

This chain links TRBV5-1 with TRBJ2-3; no reliable D call. Germline V gene lookup returns CDR1 SGHRS and CDR2 YFSETQ. Between the trimmed V and J ends, which lost 5 bases and 8 bases, there was a span of 15 bases. The CDR3 is 13 residues long. Written as DNA, the CDR3 is TGCGCCAGCAGTGTCCTGGTCTGGGGTACGCAGTATTTT. This translates into CASSVLVWGTQYF. The full variable domain, in which reference TRBV5-1 and TRBJ2-3 provide the parts outside the CDR3, is KAGVTQTPRYLIKTRGQQVTLSCSPISGHRSVSWYQQTPGQGLQFLFEYFSETQRNKGNFPGRFSGRQFSNSRSEMNVSTLELGDSALYLCASSVLVWGTQYFGPGTRLTVL.

The rearrangement uses TRBV27 and TRBJ1-5, with D possibly TRBD1 on 5 matching bases. Trimming took off 5 bases at V and 7 bases at J, with 9 bases between the two ends. There are 12 residues in the CDR3. CDR1 and CDR2 (germline): MNHEY, SMNVEV (reference sequence). The CDR3 DNA reads as TGTGCCAGCAGTGCACCAGGGCAGCCCCAGCATTTT. Encoded protein: CASSAPGQPQHF.

This clonotype came up many times. V and J are TRBV7-3 and TRBJ2-1, with 12 bases aligning to TRBD2. The ends lost 5 bases at V and 10 bases at J; junction bases unmatched: 3. The CDR3 sequence is 13 residues long. Germline V gene sequence: CDR1 SGHTA, CDR2 FQGTGA. The DNA for the CDR3 is TGTGCCAGCAGCCTAGCGGGAGGGCGGGAGCAGTTCTTC. Its translation: CASSLAGGREQFF.

The chain uses TRBV3-1 and TRBJ1-5; D unresolved. V lost 0 bases, J lost 3 bases, and 9 bases lay in between. This CDR3 comprises 15 residues. In germline, CDR1 is LGHDT, CDR2 YNNKEL (reference sequence). The CDR3 DNA reads TGTGCCAGCAGCCAAGATGTATCAGCCAATCAGCCCCAGCATTTT. It codes for CASSQDVSANQPQHF.

This rearrangement joins TRBV7-2 to TRBJ2-1; D may be TRBD1 (5 bases). V lost 4 bases and J lost 15, with 13 bases in between. Germline V CDR1 and CDR2: SGHTA, FQGNSA. The CDR3 consists of 11 residues. The CDR3 sequence: CASSWQGRSFF. The CDR3 DNA sequence: TGTGCCAGCAGCTGGCAGGGAAGGTCGTTCTTC.